This T cell receptor beta chain was sequenced during a study of OX40 agonist ivuxolimab in advanced cancers. Study findings and constraints: It was not determined which antigens were specifically recognized by the peripheral T cells that had undergone clonal expansion. Dosing at 0.1 to 3.0 mg/kg was accompanied by clonal expansion of CD4+ and CD8+ blood T cells by week 6. Among patients with partial responses at 0.1-3.0 mg/kg, clonal expansion was among the lowest.

The assay was immunoSEQ multiplex PCR, and TCRdb's table has in-frame clones only and misses some. The table lists roughly 60,000 clones, more than 75% of them singletons, with around 3% in the top ten. With respect to this clone: Its antigen is as yet unknown.

V lost 5 bases and J lost 6, with 12 bases in between. Germline lookup yields CDR1 ENHRY and CDR2 SYGVKD. CDR3 length: 13 residues. This sample comprised CD4+ or CD8+ T cells sorted from blood, obtained in a trial of the OX40 agonist ivuxolimab. The chain links TRBV10-3 to TRBJ2-3; D might be TRBD2 (6 bases). This clonotype originated in an adult with an advanced solid tumor such as melanoma, head and neck, liver or kidney cancer. The CDR3 region has the DNA TGTGCCATCAGTACAAGGGACTCGGATACGCAGTATTTT. Translation gives CAISTRDSDTQYF.